Presented here are 14 T cell receptor beta chains from one specimen sequenced in a study of blood T cell repertoires in COVID-19. Profiled with immunoSEQ multiplex PCR; TCRdb holds only in-frame clones, not every one. Here the sample spans 220,000 or so clones, roughly 90% being singletons. The sequencing sample was made of peripheral blood. The receptors shown here come from a man aged 55 to 69 who had recovered from COVID-19.

The chain links TRBV5-4 to TRBJ2-1, with 10 bases that match TRBD1. Germline V gene sequence: CDR1 SGHNT, CDR2 YYREEE (reference sequence). The CDR3 length is 12 residues. CDR3 sequence: CAWGQGRNEQFF. CDR3 nucleotide sequence: TGTGCGTGGGGACAGGGGAGGAATGAGCAGTTCTTC.

J is TRBJ1-5 and V is TRBV10-3; D not resolved. Trimming took 3 bases from V and 9 from J, leaving 9 bases between them. The CDR3 contains 12 residues. Per germline, CDR1 ENHRY and CDR2 SYGVKD. Here the CDR3 reads CAISDPGRPQHF. In DNA, the CDR3 is TGTGCCATCAGTGACCCCGGGAGGCCCCAGCATTTT.

V is TRBV2 and J is TRBJ1-5; TRBD1 matches 9 bases. This CDR3 is built from 15 residues. V trimming: 7 bases; J trimming: 5 bases; junction bases outside the gene matches: 9. In germline, CDR1 is SNHLY, CDR2 FYNNEI. CDR3 coding DNA: TGTGCCAGCACCGAGGGGACAGGGAAACATCAGCCCCAGCATTTT. As protein: CASTEGTGKHQPQHF.

The CDR3 region is CASRGLNTGELFF. CDR3 in DNA: TGTGCCAGCAGGGGACTGAACACCGGGGAGCTGTTTTTT. This chain connects TRBV12-3 or TRBV12-4 to TRBJ2-2; perhaps TRBD2 as D (6 bases). V shed 6 bases and J shed 1 base, with 6 bases lying between them. The CDR3 is made up of 13 amino acids.

The count of this clone is one. The chain has TRBV28 and TRBJ1-5; 9 bases are a match to TRBD1. CDR3 size: 14 residues. The ends lost 7 bases at V and 4 bases at J; junction bases unmatched: 5. Looked up from germline, CDR1 is MDHEN and CDR2 is SYDVKM. CDR3 DNA sequence: TGTGCCAGCAACAGGGGGCGAGGAAATCAGCCCCAGCATTTT. As protein: CASNRGRGNQPQHF.

J is TRBJ2-7 and V is TRBV6-1; TRBD2 aligns across 10 bases. The CDR3 covers 15 residues. Looked up from germline, CDR1 is MNHNS and CDR2 is SASEGT. Trimming cost V 5 bases and J 9 bases; bases outside gene matches: 13. CDR3 DNA: TGTGCCAGCAGTTCTCCAGCGGGAGGGGTTGTTGTGCAGTACTTC. Amino acids: CASSSPAGGVVVQYF.

This clone occurred once. The rearrangement joins TRBV5-1 to TRBJ2-2, with 8 bases matching TRBD1. The CDR3 covers 15 residues. From germline, CDR1 is SGHRS and CDR2 YFSETQ. After removal of 4 bases from V and 5 bases from J, the junction contained 7 bases not matched to a gene. CDR3 in DNA: TGCGCCAGCAGCGCAGGACAGGGAGTGACCGGGGAGCTGTTTTTT. It encodes CASSAGQGVTGELFF.

This sequence joins TRBV19 and TRBJ2-3; 9 nucleotides line up with TRBD1. The V and J ends lost 9 bases and 2 bases, in that order; junction bases with no gene match: 9. CDR1 is LNHDA, CDR2 SQIVND, per germline (reference sequence). The CDR3 is 15 residues long. CDR3 protein: CASRETGGNTDTQYF. Written as DNA, the CDR3 is TGTGCCAGCCGAGAGACAGGGGGGAACACAGATACGCAGTATTTT. The variable domain in full, completed from reference TRBV19 and TRBJ2-3, reads DGGITQSPKYLFRKEGQNVTLSCEQNLNHDAMYWYRQDPGQGLRLIYYSQIVNDFQKGDIAEGYSVSREKKESFPLTVTSAQKNPTAFYLCASRETGGNTDTQYFGPGTRLTVL.

The chain couples TRBV5-1 to TRBJ2-7, with 12 bases identical to TRBD2. This CDR3 contains 16 residues. With 3 bases clipped from V and 6 bases from J, the junction kept 10 bases outside the gene matches. The germline V gene encodes CDR1 SGHRS and CDR2 YFSETQ. This CDR3 is CASSSKTSGSAGEQYF. The CDR3 DNA reads TGCGCCAGCAGCTCCAAGACTAGCGGGAGCGCTGGCGAGCAGTACTTC.

V gene TRBV24-1 combines with J gene TRBJ2-2, with 9 bases matching TRBD2. The CDR3 covers 15 residues. V trimming: 8 bases; J trimming: 5 bases; junction bases outside the gene matches: 8. Germline lookup yields CDR1 KGHDR and CDR2 SFDVKD. As DNA, the CDR3 is TGTGCCACCATGCAAGCGGGAGGTTCGACCGGGGAGCTGTTTTTT. Translation gives CATMQAGGSTGELFF.

The genes are TRBV9 and TRBJ2-1, with TRBD2 matching over 9 bases. The CDR3 is 15 amino acids. With V trimmed by 4 bases and J by 7 bases, 9 bases remained unmatched. Germline-derived CDR1 and CDR2 are SGDLS and YYNGEE. CDR3 in amino acids: CASSTLAGDGNEQFF. The CDR3 DNA follows: TGTGCCAGCAGCACTTTAGCGGGAGATGGGAATGAGCAGTTCTTC.

For the CDR3, the DNA is TGTGCCAGCAGCCAAGGAGGAAATCAAGAGACCCAGTACTTC. Amino acids: CASSQGGNQETQYF. V and J are TRBV3-1 (or the pseudogene TRBV3-2) and TRBJ2-5; D is unclear. CDR1 and CDR2 (germline): LGHDT, YNNKEL (reference sequence). The CDR3 loop spans 14 amino acids. With 1 base removed from V and 2 bases from J, the gap between germline ends came to 8 bases.

The chain has TRBV5-4 and TRBJ2-3, with 9 nucleotides matching TRBD2. V lost 4 bases, J lost 6 bases, and 6 bases stayed unmatched. CDR3 size: 14 residues. Germline lookup yields CDR1 SGHNT and CDR2 YYREEE (reference sequence). The CDR3: CASSKVAGEDTQYF. The CDR3 bases are TGTGCCAGCAGCAAGGTAGCGGGAGAGGATACGCAGTATTTT.

The V and J genes are TRBV7-9 and TRBJ2-1, with TRBD1 as a possible D gene (6 bases). The V end lost 6 bases, the J end lost 6 bases, and 9 bases lay between the germline ends. The CDR3 contains 12 residues. CDR1 and CDR2 (germline): SEHNR, FQNEAQ (reference sequence). CDR3 sequence reads: CASRFRGNEQFF. The DNA for the CDR3 is TGTGCCAGCAGATTCAGGGGCAATGAGCAGTTCTTC.